These 21 T cell receptor beta chains originate from one sample sequenced in a study of blood T cell repertoires in COVID-19. Clones were sequenced by immunoSEQ multiplex PCR, and TCRdb holds only the in-frame ones, with some missing. The repertoire includes approximately 300,000 clones, 85% to 90% of them detected once, and around 4.6% sits in the top ten. Sequenced sample: PBMCs or T cells enriched from blood (not recorded which). The origin of the receptors is a young man who had recovered from COVID-19.

This chain joins TRBV6-5 and TRBJ2-7, with D maybe TRBD1 (6 bases). From germline, CDR1 is MNHEY and CDR2 SVGAGI. This CDR3 has 14 residues. V lost 9 bases, J lost 5 bases, and 20 bases lay in between. The CDR3 DNA reads TGTGCCAGTCATAGAGGCACCAGGGGCGACGAGCAGTACTTC. This codes for CASHRGTRGDEQYF.

This chain uses TRBV7-6 with TRBJ1-1, with D unclear. V lost 1 base, J lost 0 bases, and 3 bases lay in between. The CDR3 spans 13 residues. Germline CDR1 reads SGHVS; CDR2 reads FNYEAQ. The CDR3 region is CASSLVLNTEAFF. The DNA for the CDR3 is TGTGCCAGCAGCTTAGTCTTGAACACTGAAGCTTTCTTT.

This clone was seen once. The chain carries TRBV3-1 (or the pseudogene TRBV3-2) and TRBJ2-7, with TRBD2 matching over 16 bases. V was pared by 0 bases and J by 5 bases, with 7 bases of the junction left unmatched. This CDR3 region has 18 residues. In germline, CDR1 is LGHDT, CDR2 YNNKEL (reference sequence). CDR3 nucleotides: TGTGCCAGCAGCCAAGATGGGACTAGCGGGGGGGCCTACCACGAGCAGTACTTC. The encoded protein is CASSQDGTSGGAYHEQYF.

V is TRBV7-2 and J is TRBJ1-2, with a possible D match to TRBD1 (6 bases). From germline, CDR1 is SGHTA and CDR2 FQGNSA. The V and J ends lost 5 bases and 5 bases respectively, with 18 bases between them. CDR3 size: 15 residues. DNA for the CDR3: TGTGCCAGCAGCGGGTCAGGGGCGAGGGGATATGGCTACACCTTC. It is translated as CASSGSGARGYGYTF.

V gene TRBV6-6 combines with J gene TRBJ1-5; TRBD1 matches at 8 bases. Germline values: CDR1 MNHNY, CDR2 SVGAGI (reference sequence). V dropped 5 bases and J dropped 6; count of bases not matched to a gene: 9. The length of the CDR3 is 15 residues. The CDR3 DNA reads as TGTGCCAGCAGTCGAACCAGGGGGCTCAGTCAGCCCCAGCATTTT. Translation: CASSRTRGLSQPQHF.

The rearrangement links TRBV19 to TRBJ2-7; 9 bases map to TRBD1. CDR3 length: 14 amino acids. Germline V CDR1 and CDR2: LNHDA, SQIVND (reference sequence). Germline trimming cut 8 bases from V and 1 base from J; bases unmatched to any gene: 6. CDR3 loop: CASRGTGSSYEQYF. For the CDR3, the DNA is TGTGCCAGTCGCGGGACAGGGTCTTCCTACGAGCAGTACTTC.

This clone appeared a single time. The rearrangement joins TRBV9 to TRBJ2-5; 8 positions match TRBD1. The CDR3 runs to 16 residues. V shed 4 bases and J 2 bases; nucleotides not matched to a gene: 10. Germline V gene sequence: CDR1 SGDLS, CDR2 YYNGEE. CDR3 region: CASSPGQGRAQETQYF. The CDR3 DNA follows: TGTGCCAGCAGCCCTGGACAGGGCAGGGCGCAAGAGACCCAGTACTTC.

The chain joins TRBV12-3 or TRBV12-4 to TRBJ2-7, with D maybe TRBD1 (6 bases). Deletions cut 5 bases from V and 2 bases from J, with 10 bases between. This CDR3 comprises 13 residues. The CDR3 loop reads CASSPQGTYEQYF. Written as DNA, the CDR3 is TGTGCCAGCAGTCCCCAGGGGACCTACGAGCAGTACTTC.

V is TRBV5-1 and J is TRBJ1-6; perhaps TRBD1 as D (5 bases). The length of the CDR3 is 17 residues. Trimming pared 0 bases from V and 7 bases from J, leaving 17 bases between. Germline V lookup: CDR1 SGHRS, CDR2 YFSETQ. The CDR3 spells CASSLGLGPGENSPLHF. The DNA for the CDR3 is TGCGCCAGCAGCTTGGGTTTGGGACCGGGGGAAAATTCACCCCTCCACTTT. The full variable domain, with the rest looked up from reference TRBV5-1 and TRBJ1-6, is KAGVTQTPRYLIKTRGQQVTLSCSPISGHRSVSWYQQTPGQGLQFLFEYFSETQRNKGNFPGRFSGRQFSNSRSEMNVSTLELGDSALYLCASSLGLGPGENSPLHFGNGTRLTVT.

The chain employs TRBV2 and TRBJ1-2, with TRBD1 as a possible D gene (6 bases). The CDR3 loop spans 15 amino acids. With 5 bases removed from V and 0 bases from J, the gap between germline ends came to 13 bases. The germline V gene has CDR1 SNHLY and CDR2 FYNNEI. The CDR3 loop is CASSKGDGSNYGYTF. The CDR3 coding sequence is TGTGCCAGCAGTAAGGGGGACGGTTCTAACTATGGCTACACCTTC. The complete variable domain, with remaining parts taken from reference TRBV2 and TRBJ1-2, reads EPEVTQTPSHQVTQMGQEVILRCVPISNHLYFYWYRQILGQKVEFLVSFYNNEISEKSEIFDDQFSVERPDGSNFTLKIRSTKLEDSAMYFCASSKGDGSNYGYTFGSGTRLTVV.

This rearrangement joins TRBV10-3 to TRBJ2-7, with D perhaps matching TRBD2 (5 bases). The length of the CDR3 is 16 residues. Deletions cut 0 bases from V and 3 bases from J, with 15 bases between. Germline V lookup: CDR1 ENHRY, CDR2 SYGVKD. This CDR3 reads CAISESGVSGHYEQYF. As DNA, the CDR3 is TGTGCCATCAGTGAGTCCGGGGTCTCCGGCCACTACGAGCAGTACTTC.

V usage is TRBV4-1 and J usage is TRBJ1-4, with D uncertain. Germline values: CDR1 MGHRA, CDR2 YSYEKL. Trimming took 4 bases from V and 8 from J, leaving 14 bases between them. This CDR3 region has 14 residues. Here the CDR3 reads CASSPGGNGEKLFF. Written as DNA, the CDR3 is TGCGCCAGCAGCCCGGGAGGAAACGGGGAAAAACTGTTTTTT.

The rearrangement links TRBV6-6 to TRBJ1-1, with TRBD1 identical over 7 bases. The CDR3 spans 14 residues. V gave up 6 bases and J gave up 6 bases; unmatched junction bases: 10. Germline CDR1 and CDR2: MNHNY and SVGAGI (reference sequence). CDR3 protein: CASRSELQGPEAFF. The DNA for the CDR3 is TGTGCCAGCAGGAGCGAACTACAGGGGCCTGAAGCTTTCTTT.

The chain recombines TRBV30 with TRBJ2-3; the D is unclear. Germline CDR1 reads GTSNPN; CDR2 reads SVGIG (reference sequence). V shed 1 base and J shed 3 bases, with 14 bases lying between them. This CDR3 has 15 residues. The CDR3 reads CAWSADTGQTDTQYF. The CDR3 DNA reads as TGTGCCTGGAGTGCAGACACCGGTCAAACAGATACGCAGTATTTT.

This clone was counted a single time. The chain has TRBV7-2 and TRBJ2-2; D may be TRBD1 (6 bases). Looked up from germline, CDR1 is SGHTA and CDR2 is FQGNSA. Trimming took off 3 bases at V and 6 bases at J, with 14 bases between the two ends. The CDR3 covers 15 residues. Here the CDR3 DNA reads TGTGCCAGCAGCTTCTCAGGGGCGGAGGCCGGGGAGCTGTTTTTT. Translating gives CASSFSGAEAGELFF.

The chain joins TRBV7-9 to TRBJ2-5, with 7 bases aligning to TRBD1. V lost 3 bases, J lost 4 bases, and 5 bases stayed unmatched. The CDR3 is 14 amino acids. Germline-derived CDR1 and CDR2 are SEHNR and FQNEAQ (reference sequence). The CDR3 loop reads CASSLVTGVETQYF. The CDR3 DNA is TGTGCCAGCAGCTTGGTTACAGGGGTAGAGACCCAGTACTTC.

The rearrangement links TRBV6-5 to TRBJ2-2, with D maybe TRBD1 (6 bases). V gave up 11 bases and J gave up 7 bases, with 17 bases separating them. CDR3 length: 13 amino acids. CDR1 is MNHEY, CDR2 SVGAGI, per germline. The CDR3 coding sequence is TGTGCCGGGTACTCCAGGGGCAACGGGGAGCTGTTTTTT. This encodes CAGYSRGNGELFF.

This sequence joins TRBV3-1 (or the pseudogene TRBV3-2) and TRBJ1-3, with D possibly matching TRBD1 (5 bases). The CDR3 sequence is 15 residues long. Trimming shortened V by 4 bases and J by 4 bases, and 14 bases separated the two germline ends. Germline CDR1 and CDR2: LGHDT and YNNKEL (reference sequence). CDR3 DNA sequence: TGTGCCAGCAGCCCATCCGGGGGGTGGGGAAACACCATATATTTT. It yields the protein CASSPSGGWGNTIYF.

This clone was recorded only once. J is TRBJ2-5 and V is TRBV9; 8 bases align to TRBD2. The germline gives CDR1 SGDLS, CDR2 YYNGEE. The V gene end was trimmed by 3 bases and the J gene end by 3 bases; junction bases not matched to a gene: 7. This CDR3 spans 15 amino acids. The CDR3 sequence: CASSGRGGVEETQYF. DNA for the CDR3: TGTGCCAGCAGCGGCCGGGGGGGAGTTGAAGAGACCCAGTACTTC.

The gene calls are TRBV30 and TRBJ1-4, with unresolved D. CDR1 GTSNPN and CDR2 SVGIG come from the germline V gene (reference sequence). V was clipped by 1 base and J by 4 bases, with 13 bases between them. CDR3 length: 15 residues. CDR3 residues: CAWSGSRGINEKLFF. The DNA for the CDR3 is TGTGCCTGGAGTGGCAGCCGAGGAATTAATGAAAAACTGTTTTTT. The full variable domain, completed using reference TRBV30 and TRBJ1-4, is SQTIHQWPATLVQPVGSPLSLECTVEGTSNPNLYWYRQAAGRGLQLLFYSVGIGQISSEVPQNLSASRPQDRQFILSSKKLLLSDSGFYLCAWSGSRGINEKLFFGSGTQLSVL.

The chain links TRBV7-9 to TRBJ1-1; 8 bases map to TRBD1. This CDR3 is 14 amino acids long. The V gene end was trimmed by 4 bases and the J gene end by 11 bases; junction bases not matched to a gene: 12. Germline values: CDR1 SEHNR, CDR2 FQNEAQ (reference sequence). This chain's CDR3 is CASSSDRANLGAFF. The CDR3 coding sequence is TGTGCCAGCAGCTCGGACAGGGCCAACCTTGGGGCTTTCTTT.